Listed here are 16 T cell receptor beta chains from one sample, sequenced in a study of control samples from healthy donors and cancer patients. Method: immunoSEQ multiplex PCR; TCRdb's copy keeps in-frame clones and lacks some. The sample records 150,000 or so clones, around 93% being singletons. The sample comprised blood. Every receptor here comes from a woman in her forties or fifties in good health.

This sequence joins TRBV7-2 and TRBJ2-1; D is perhaps TRBD1 or TRBD2 (6 bases each). The germline V gene has CDR1 SGHTA and CDR2 FQGNSA. V lost 10 bases and J lost 4, with 23 bases in between. The CDR3 extends over 16 amino acids. CDR3: CATIRRDPRGYNEQFF. The CDR3, as DNA: TGTGCCACTATAAGGCGGGACCCGAGGGGGTACAATGAGCAGTTCTTC.

The chain combines TRBV4-1 with TRBJ2-3; D gene uncertain. The CDR3 has 17 amino acids. The V gene lost 1 base and the J gene lost 0 bases, with 14 bases spanning the gap. Germline V CDR1 and CDR2: MGHRA, YSYEKL. The CDR3 DNA follows: TGCGCCAGCAGCCAAGGTCAGAGCGTTTCTAGCACAGATACGCAGTATTTT. Translation gives CASSQGQSVSSTDTQYF.

The CDR3, as DNA: TGCAGCGTTTCAAGTGGAAACACCATATATTTT. This encodes CSVSSGNTIYF. The chain recombines TRBV29-1 with TRBJ1-3, with D unresolved. This CDR3 has 11 residues. Trimming pared 5 bases from V and 3 bases from J, leaving 5 bases between. Germline V gene sequence: CDR1 SQVTM, CDR2 ANQGSEA.

The chain carries TRBV30 and TRBJ1-1; no firm D call. Germline CDR1 is GTSNPN and CDR2 is SVGIG (reference sequence). There are 11 residues in the CDR3. V dropped 0 bases and J dropped 7 bases, with 6 bases sitting between them. CDR3 in amino acids: CAWSVPGEAFF. The CDR3 DNA reads TGTGCCTGGAGTGTACCGGGTGAAGCTTTCTTT.

V usage is TRBV6-5 and J usage is TRBJ2-1; D is unresolved. Trimming took off 6 bases at V and 8 bases at J, with 8 bases between the two ends. Germline values: CDR1 MNHEY, CDR2 SVGAGI. The CDR3 covers 11 residues. CDR3 sequence: CASSLLDEQFF. In DNA, the CDR3 is TGTGCCAGCAGCCTCCTTGATGAGCAGTTCTTC.

On this clone: The junction does not match germline at one end; this may be a read error. The V and J genes are TRBV12-3 or TRBV12-4 and TRBJ2-1, with 8 bases fitting TRBD2. The CDR3 runs 11 residues. In nucleotides, the CDR3 is TGTGCCAGCAGTATAGCGGGGAGGGAGTTCTTC. Residues: CASSIAGREFF.

In nucleotides, the CDR3 is TGTGCCAGCAGCCAAGAGGGGGCGCAGGGTGAAGCTTTCTTT. Protein product: CASSQEGAQGEAFF. This chain joins TRBV4-2 and TRBJ1-1; D is possibly TRBD1 (6 bases). Deletions cut 0 bases from V and 7 bases from J, with 12 bases between. CDR1 LGHNA and CDR2 YNFKEQ come from the germline V gene. The CDR3 covers 14 residues.

The rearrangement joins TRBV6-6 to TRBJ2-7, with 12 bases identical to TRBD1. The CDR3 consists of 15 residues. V shed 4 bases and J 7 bases; nucleotides not matched to a gene: 8. Germline V lookup: CDR1 MNHNY, CDR2 SVGAGI (reference sequence). The CDR3 nucleotides read TGTGCCAGCAGTTTACCGGGACAGGGGGCGGGGGAGCAGTACTTC. This encodes CASSLPGQGAGEQYF.

This sequence joins TRBV7-9 and TRBJ1-2; 9 positions agree with TRBD1. This CDR3 spans 16 amino acids. V was clipped by 7 bases and J by 7 bases; unmatched bases: 16. The germline V gene encodes CDR1 SEHNR and CDR2 FQNEAQ (reference sequence). CDR3 residues: CASTEGQTGGSSGYTF. DNA of the CDR3: TGTGCCAGCACCGAAGGTCAAACAGGGGGCTCTAGTGGCTACACCTTC.

The rearrangement joins TRBV4-1 to TRBJ2-5; D might be TRBD2 (5 bases). The CDR3 has 13 amino acids. Trimming pared 3 bases from V and 4 bases from J, leaving 9 bases between. Germline assignment: CDR1 MGHRA and CDR2 YSYEKL. The CDR3 DNA follows: TGCGCCAGCAGCCAGGGAGCCGGAGAGACCCAGTACTTC. This translates into CASSQGAGETQYF.

The chain uses TRBV10-1 and TRBJ2-1, with 13 bases fitting TRBD2. Per the germline V gene, CDR1 is WNHNN and CDR2 is SYGVQD (reference sequence). This CDR3 contains 16 residues. V shed 2 bases, J shed 2 bases, and the junction held 0 bases outside the gene matches. The CDR3 spells CASSEGLAGAYNEQFF. The CDR3 nucleotides are TGCGCCAGCAGTGAGGGACTAGCGGGGGCCTACAATGAGCAGTTCTTC.

The chain links TRBV4-1 to TRBJ1-2; D call uncertain. V gave up 0 bases and J gave up 4 bases, with 12 bases separating them. CDR1 MGHRA and CDR2 YSYEKL come from the germline V gene. The CDR3 contains 15 residues. CDR3 nucleotide sequence: TGCGCCAGCAGCCAAGACGTTGTGGGAAGCTATGGCTACACCTTC. Translation gives CASSQDVVGSYGYTF.

This chain uses TRBV6-2 or TRBV6-3 with TRBJ1-2, with 7 bases that match TRBD1. V lost 6 bases to trimming and J lost 6 bases; unmatched junction nucleotides: 13. There are 15 residues in the CDR3. Germline V gene sequence: CDR1 MNHEY, CDR2 SVGEGT. The CDR3 here is CASSPITRQGNGYTF. DNA for the CDR3: TGTGCCAGCAGCCCTATTACTCGACAGGGCAATGGCTACACCTTC.

This clone was picked up one time. V gene TRBV5-8 combines with J gene TRBJ2-5, with 8 bases identical to TRBD1. Germline trimming cut 4 bases from V and 4 bases from J; bases unmatched to any gene: 9. In germline, CDR1 is SGHTS, CDR2 YDEGEE. This CDR3 has 15 amino acids. The CDR3 spells CASSVGQASRETQYF. DNA for the CDR3: TGTGCCAGCAGCGTGGGACAGGCCTCCCGAGAGACCCAGTACTTC.

This rearrangement joins TRBV4-1 to TRBJ2-6, with D unresolved. Trimming removed 0 bases from V and 4 bases from J, with 7 bases in between. The CDR3 runs to 15 residues. Germline CDR1 and CDR2: MGHRA and YSYEKL. CDR3 in DNA: TGCGCCAGCAGCCAAGACGCGTCAGGGGCCAACGTCCTGACTTTC. This sequence encodes CASSQDASGANVLTF.

V is TRBV28 and J is TRBJ1-5; the D is unclear. The V end was cut by 3 bases, the J end by 0 bases, with 12 bases between. Germline V gene data show CDR1 as MDHEN and CDR2 as SYDVKM. The CDR3 totals 16 residues. The CDR3 sequence is CASSFRHWYSNQPQHF. CDR3 sequence (DNA): TGTGCCAGCAGTTTCCGTCATTGGTATAGCAATCAGCCCCAGCATTTT.